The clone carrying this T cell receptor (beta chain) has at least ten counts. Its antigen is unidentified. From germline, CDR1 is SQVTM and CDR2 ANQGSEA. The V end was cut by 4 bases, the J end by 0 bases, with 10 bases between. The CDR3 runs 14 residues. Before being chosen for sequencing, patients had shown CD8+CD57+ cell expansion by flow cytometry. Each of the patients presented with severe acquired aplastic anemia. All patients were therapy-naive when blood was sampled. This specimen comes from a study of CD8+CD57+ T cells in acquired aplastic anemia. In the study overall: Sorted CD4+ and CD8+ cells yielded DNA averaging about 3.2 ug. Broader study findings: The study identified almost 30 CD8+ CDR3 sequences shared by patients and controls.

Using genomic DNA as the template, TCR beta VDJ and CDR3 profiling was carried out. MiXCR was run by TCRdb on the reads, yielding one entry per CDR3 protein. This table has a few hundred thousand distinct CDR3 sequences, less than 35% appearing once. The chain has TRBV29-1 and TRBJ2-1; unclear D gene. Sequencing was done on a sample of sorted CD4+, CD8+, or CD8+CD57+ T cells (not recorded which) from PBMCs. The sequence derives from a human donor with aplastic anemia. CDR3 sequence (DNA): TGCAGCGTTGTCCCCGGTAGCTCCTACAATGAGCAGTTCTTC. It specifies CSVVPGSSYNEQFF.